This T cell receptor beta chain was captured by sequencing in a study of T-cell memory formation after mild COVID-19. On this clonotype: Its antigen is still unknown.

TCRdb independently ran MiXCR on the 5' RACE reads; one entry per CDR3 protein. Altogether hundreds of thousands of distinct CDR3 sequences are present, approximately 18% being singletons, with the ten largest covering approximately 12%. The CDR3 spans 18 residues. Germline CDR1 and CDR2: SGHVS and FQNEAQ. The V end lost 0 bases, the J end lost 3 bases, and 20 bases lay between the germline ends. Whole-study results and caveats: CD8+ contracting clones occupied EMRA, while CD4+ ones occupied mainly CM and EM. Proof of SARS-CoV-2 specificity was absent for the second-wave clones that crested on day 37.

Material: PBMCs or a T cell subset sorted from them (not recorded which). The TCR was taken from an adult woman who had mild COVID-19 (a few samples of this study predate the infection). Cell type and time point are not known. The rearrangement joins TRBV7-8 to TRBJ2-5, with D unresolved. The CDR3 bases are TGTGCCAGCAGCTTAGCTCCAGGCCGGGCTCCCTCCGAAGAGACCCAGTACTTC. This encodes CASSLAPGRAPSEETQYF.